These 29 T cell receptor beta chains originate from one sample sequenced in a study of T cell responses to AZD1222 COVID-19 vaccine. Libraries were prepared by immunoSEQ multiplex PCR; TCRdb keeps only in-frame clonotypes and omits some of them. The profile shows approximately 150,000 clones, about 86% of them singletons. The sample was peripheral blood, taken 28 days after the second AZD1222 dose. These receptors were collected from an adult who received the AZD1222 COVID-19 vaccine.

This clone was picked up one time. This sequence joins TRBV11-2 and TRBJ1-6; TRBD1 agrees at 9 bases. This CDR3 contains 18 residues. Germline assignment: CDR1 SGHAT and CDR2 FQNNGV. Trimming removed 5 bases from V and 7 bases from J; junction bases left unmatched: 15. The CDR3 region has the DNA TGTGCCAGCAGCAAGGGTGGGGGACAGGGACCCCTAAATTCACCCCTCCACTTT. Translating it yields CASSKGGGQGPLNSPLHF.

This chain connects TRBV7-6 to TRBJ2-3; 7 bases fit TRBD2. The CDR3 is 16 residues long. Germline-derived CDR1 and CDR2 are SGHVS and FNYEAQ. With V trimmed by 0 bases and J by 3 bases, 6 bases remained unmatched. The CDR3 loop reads CASSLASSGVTDTQYF. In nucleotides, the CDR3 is TGTGCCAGCAGCTTAGCGTCGAGCGGGGTTACAGATACGCAGTATTTT. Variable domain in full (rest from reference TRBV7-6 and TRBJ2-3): GAGVSQSPRYKVTKRGQDVALRCDPISGHVSLYWYRQALGQGPEFLTYFNYEAQQDKSGLPNDRFSAERPEGSISTLTIQRTEQRDSAMYRCASSLASSGVTDTQYFGPGTRLTVL.

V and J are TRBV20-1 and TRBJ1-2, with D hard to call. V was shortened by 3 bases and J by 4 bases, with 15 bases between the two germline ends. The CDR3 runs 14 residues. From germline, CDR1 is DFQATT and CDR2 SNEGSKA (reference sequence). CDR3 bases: TGCAGTGCTAGTCCCGCCGGTCCTGGCTATGGCTACACCTTC. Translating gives CSASPAGPGYGYTF.

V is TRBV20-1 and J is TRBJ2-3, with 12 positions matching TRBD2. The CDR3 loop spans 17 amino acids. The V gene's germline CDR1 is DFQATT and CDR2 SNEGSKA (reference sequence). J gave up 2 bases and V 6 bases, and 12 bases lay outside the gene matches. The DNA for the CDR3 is TGCAGTGCCAGTGGTAGACTAGCGGGGGCATCCACAGATACGCAGTATTTT. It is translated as CSASGRLAGASTDTQYF.

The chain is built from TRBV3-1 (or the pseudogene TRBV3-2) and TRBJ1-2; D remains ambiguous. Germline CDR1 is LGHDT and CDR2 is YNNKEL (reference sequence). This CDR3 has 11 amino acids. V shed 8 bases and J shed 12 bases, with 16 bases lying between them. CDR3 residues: CASGRQSLDTF. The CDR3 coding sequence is TGTGCCAGCGGCCGCCAGAGTTTGGACACCTTC.

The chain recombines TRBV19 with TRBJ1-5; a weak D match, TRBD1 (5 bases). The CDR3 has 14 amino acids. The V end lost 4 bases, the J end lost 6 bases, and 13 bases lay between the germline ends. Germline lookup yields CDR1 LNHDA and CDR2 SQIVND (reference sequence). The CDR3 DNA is TGTGCCAGTAGTACGGGACGAGCGGGTCAGCCCCAGCATTTT. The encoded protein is CASSTGRAGQPQHF.

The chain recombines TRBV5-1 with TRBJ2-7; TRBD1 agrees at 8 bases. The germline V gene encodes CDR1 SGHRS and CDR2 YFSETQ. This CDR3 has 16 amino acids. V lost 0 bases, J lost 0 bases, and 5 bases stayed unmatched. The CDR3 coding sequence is TGCGCCAGCAGCTTGGGTGGACAGGGCCCCTCCTACGAGCAGTACTTC. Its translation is CASSLGGQGPSYEQYF.

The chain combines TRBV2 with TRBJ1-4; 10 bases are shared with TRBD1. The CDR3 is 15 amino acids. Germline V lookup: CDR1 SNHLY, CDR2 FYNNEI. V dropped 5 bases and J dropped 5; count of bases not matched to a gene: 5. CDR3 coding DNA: TGTGCCAGCAGTCTCCGACAGGGGGCGAATGAAAAACTGTTTTTT. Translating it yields CASSLRQGANEKLFF.

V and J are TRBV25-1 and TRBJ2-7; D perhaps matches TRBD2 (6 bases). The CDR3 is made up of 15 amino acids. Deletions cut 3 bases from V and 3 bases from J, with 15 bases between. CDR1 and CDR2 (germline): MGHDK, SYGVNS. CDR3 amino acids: CASSETGVWGYEQYF. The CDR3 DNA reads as TGTGCCAGCAGTGAGACGGGAGTCTGGGGCTACGAGCAGTACTTC.

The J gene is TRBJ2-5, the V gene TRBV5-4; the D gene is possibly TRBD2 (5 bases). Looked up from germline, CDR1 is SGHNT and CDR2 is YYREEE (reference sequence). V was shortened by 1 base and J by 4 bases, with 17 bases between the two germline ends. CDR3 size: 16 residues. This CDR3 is CASSLYTRGTVETQYF. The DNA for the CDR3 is TGTGCCAGCAGCTTGTATACCCGGGGAACGGTAGAGACCCAGTACTTC. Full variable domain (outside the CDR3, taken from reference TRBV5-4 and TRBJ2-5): ETGVTQSPTHLIKTRGQQVTLRCSSQSGHNTVSWYQQALGQGPQFIFQYYREEENGRGNFPPRFSGLQFPNYSSELNVNALELDDSALYLCASSLYTRGTVETQYFGPGTRLLVL.

CDR3 nucleotides: TGTGCCAGCAGCTTAAACCCAGGCGGGTGGACTGAAGCTTTCTTT. Translated: CASSLNPGGWTEAFF. The V call is TRBV7-2, the J call TRBJ1-1; D is uncertain. Germline V gene data show CDR1 as SGHTA and CDR2 as FQGNSA. This CDR3 has 15 residues. The germline V and J ends were trimmed by 2 bases and 5 bases, with 15 bases remaining between them.

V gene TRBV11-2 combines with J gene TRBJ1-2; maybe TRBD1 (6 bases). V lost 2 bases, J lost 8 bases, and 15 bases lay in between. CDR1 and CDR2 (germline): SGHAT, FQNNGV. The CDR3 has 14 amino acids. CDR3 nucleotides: TGTGCCAGCAGCTTAATGGGGGGGCGTAGCGGCTACACCTTC. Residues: CASSLMGGRSGYTF.

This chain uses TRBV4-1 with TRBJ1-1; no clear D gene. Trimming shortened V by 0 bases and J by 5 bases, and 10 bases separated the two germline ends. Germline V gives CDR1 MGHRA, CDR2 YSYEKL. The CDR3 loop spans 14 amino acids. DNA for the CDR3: TGCGCCAGCAGCCAAGACGGAGCGGGGACTGAAGCTTTCTTT. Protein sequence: CASSQDGAGTEAFF.

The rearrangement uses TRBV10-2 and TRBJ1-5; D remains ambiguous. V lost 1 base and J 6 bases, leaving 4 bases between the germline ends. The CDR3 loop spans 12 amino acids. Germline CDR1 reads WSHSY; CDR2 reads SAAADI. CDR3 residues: CASSEFTQPQHF. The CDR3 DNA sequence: TGCGCCAGCAGTGAGTTTACTCAGCCCCAGCATTTT.

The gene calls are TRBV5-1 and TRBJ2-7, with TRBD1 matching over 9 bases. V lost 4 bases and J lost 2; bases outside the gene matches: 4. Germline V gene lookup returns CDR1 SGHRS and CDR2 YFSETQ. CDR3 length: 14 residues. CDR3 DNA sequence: TGCGCCAGCAGCCGGGACAGGGTTGCCTACGAGCAGTACTTC. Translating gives CASSRDRVAYEQYF.

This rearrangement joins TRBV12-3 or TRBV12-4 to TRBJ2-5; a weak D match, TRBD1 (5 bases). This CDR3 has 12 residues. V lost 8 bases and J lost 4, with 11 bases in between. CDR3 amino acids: CASVGAGETQYF. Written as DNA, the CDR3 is TGTGCCAGCGTTGGGGCCGGAGAGACCCAGTACTTC.

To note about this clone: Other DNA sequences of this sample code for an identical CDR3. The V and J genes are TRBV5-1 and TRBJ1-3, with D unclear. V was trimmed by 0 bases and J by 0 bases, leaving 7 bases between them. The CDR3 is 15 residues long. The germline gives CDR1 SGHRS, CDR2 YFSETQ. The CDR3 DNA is TGCGCCAGCAGCTTGGCCGGAGGCTCTGGAAACACCATATATTTT. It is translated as CASSLAGGSGNTIYF.

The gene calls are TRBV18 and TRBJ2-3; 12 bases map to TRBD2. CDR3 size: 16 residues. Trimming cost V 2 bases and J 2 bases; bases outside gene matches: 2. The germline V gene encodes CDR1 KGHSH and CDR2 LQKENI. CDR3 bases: TGTGCCAGCTCACCAGGACTAGCGGGGCCCACAGATACGCAGTATTTT. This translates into CASSPGLAGPTDTQYF.

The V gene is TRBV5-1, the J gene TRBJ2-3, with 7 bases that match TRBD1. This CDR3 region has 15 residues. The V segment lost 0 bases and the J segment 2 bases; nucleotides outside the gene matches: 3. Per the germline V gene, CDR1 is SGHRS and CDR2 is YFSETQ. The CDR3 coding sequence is TGCGCCAGCAGCTTGGGGGGACAGATCACAGATACGCAGTATTTT. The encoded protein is CASSLGGQITDTQYF.

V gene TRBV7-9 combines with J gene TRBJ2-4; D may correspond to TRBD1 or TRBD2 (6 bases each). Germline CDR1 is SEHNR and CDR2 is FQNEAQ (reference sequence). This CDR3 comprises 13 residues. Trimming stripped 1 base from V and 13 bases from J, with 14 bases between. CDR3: CASSLEVTGAQYF. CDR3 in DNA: TGTGCCAGCAGCTTAGAAGTTACGGGGGCCCAGTACTTC.

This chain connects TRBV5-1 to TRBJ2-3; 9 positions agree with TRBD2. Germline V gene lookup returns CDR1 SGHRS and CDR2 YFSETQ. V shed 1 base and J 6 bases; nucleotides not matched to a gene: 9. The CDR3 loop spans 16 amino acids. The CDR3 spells CASSLIELAGSDTQYF. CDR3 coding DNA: TGCGCCAGCAGCTTGATAGAACTAGCGGGCTCGGATACGCAGTATTTT.

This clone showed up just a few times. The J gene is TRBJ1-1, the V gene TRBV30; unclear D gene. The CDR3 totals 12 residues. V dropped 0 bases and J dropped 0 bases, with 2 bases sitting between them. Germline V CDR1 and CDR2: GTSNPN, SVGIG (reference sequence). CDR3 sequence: CAWSVLNTEAFF. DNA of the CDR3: TGTGCCTGGAGTGTATTGAACACTGAAGCTTTCTTT. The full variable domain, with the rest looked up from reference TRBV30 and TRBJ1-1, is SQTIHQWPATLVQPVGSPLSLECTVEGTSNPNLYWYRQAAGRGLQLLFYSVGIGQISSEVPQNLSASRPQDRQFILSSKKLLLSDSGFYLCAWSVLNTEAFFGQGTRLTVV.

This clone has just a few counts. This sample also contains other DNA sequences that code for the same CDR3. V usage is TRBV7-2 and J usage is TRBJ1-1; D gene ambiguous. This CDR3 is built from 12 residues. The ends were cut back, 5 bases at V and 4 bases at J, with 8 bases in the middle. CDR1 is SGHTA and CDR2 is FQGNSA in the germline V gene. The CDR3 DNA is TGTGCCAGCAGCCTTGACTCCACTGAAGCTTTCTTT. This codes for CASSLDSTEAFF.

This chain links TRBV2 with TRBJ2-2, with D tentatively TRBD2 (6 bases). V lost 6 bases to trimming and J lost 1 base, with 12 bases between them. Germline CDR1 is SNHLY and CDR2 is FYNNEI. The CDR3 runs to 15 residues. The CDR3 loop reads CASRTAGRNTGELFF. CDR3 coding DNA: TGTGCCAGCAGGACGGCGGGGAGGAACACCGGGGAGCTGTTTTTT.

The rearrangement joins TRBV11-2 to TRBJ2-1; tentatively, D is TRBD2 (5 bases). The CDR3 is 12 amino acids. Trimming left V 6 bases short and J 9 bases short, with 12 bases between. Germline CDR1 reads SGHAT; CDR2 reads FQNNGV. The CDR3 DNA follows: TGTGCCAGCAGGGAGGCCCTGGGTGAGCAGTTCTTC. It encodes CASREALGEQFF.

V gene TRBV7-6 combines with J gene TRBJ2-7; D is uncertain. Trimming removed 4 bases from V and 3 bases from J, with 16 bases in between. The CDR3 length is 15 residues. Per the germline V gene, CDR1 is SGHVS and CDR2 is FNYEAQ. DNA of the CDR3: TGTGCCAGCAGCTCCAGCGATGAAGGTTTCTACGAGCAGTACTTC. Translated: CASSSSDEGFYEQYF.

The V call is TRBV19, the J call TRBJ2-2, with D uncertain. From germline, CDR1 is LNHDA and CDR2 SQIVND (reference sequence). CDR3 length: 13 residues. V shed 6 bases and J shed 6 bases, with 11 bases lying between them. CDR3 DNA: TGTGCCAGTAGGAAACCTAGGGCCGGGGAGCTGTTTTTT. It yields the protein CASRKPRAGELFF.

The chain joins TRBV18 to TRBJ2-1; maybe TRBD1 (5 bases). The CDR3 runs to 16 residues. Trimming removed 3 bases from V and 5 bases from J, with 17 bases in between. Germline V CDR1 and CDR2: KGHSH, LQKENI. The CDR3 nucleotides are TGTGCCAGCTCACCCACTGTGGGGCGTGCCGACAATGAGCAGTTCTTC. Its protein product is CASSPTVGRADNEQFF. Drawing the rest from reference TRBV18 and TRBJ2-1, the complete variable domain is NAGVMQNPRHLVRRRGQEARLRCSPMKGHSHVYWYRQLPEEGLKFMVYLQKENIIDESGMPKERFSAEFPKEGPSILRIQQVVRGDSAAYFCASSPTVGRADNEQFFGPGTRLTVL.

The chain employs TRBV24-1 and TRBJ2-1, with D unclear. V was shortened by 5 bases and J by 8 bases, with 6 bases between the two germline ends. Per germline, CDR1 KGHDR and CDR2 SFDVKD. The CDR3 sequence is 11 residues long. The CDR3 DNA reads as TGTGCCACCAGTGCCGGGTATGAGCAGTTCTTC. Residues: CATSAGYEQFF.